A selection of T cell receptor beta chains follows, all from one sample in a study of blood T cell repertoires in COVID-19. The table came from immunoSEQ multiplex PCR; TCRdb's copy has only in-frame clones and leaves some out. The sample contains around 97,000 clones, around four fifths of which appear only once. Sequencing was done on a sample of peripheral blood. These receptors came from a man aged 65-85 years with acute or convalescent COVID-19. The CDR3 runs from the conserved cysteine through the conserved F or W. Fields, in order: CDR3 DNA, CDR3 protein, V gene, D gene, J gene, clone size. The D gene is left open where the match is weak. A clone size is listed for some rows: how often the clone was seen (once, few, many), or a class if it is expanded.

CDR3 DNA: TGTGCCAGCAGCTTCAGTAGCGGGGGGACCACAGATACGCAGTATTTT; CDR3 protein: CASSFSSGGTTDTQYF; V gene: TRBV11-3; D gene: TRBD2; J gene: TRBJ2-3; clone size: few
CDR3 DNA: TGTGCCAGCAGCGTTTCTAGCGGCTCCTACAATGAGCAGTTCTTC; CDR3 protein: CASSVSSGSYNEQFF; V gene: TRBV9; D gene: TRBD2; J gene: TRBJ2-1; clone size: .
CDR3 DNA: TGTGCCAGCTCACCAGGGCGCGGGGGCTCTCGCACAGATACGCAGTATTTT; CDR3 protein: CASSPGRGGSRTDTQYF; V gene: TRBV18; D gene: .; J gene: TRBJ2-3; clone size: .
CDR3 DNA: TGTGCCAGCAGTTATTTGCTGACAGGGAGGTTTTACGAGCAGTACTTC; CDR3 protein: CASSYLLTGRFYEQYF; V gene: TRBV6-6; D gene: .; J gene: TRBJ2-7; clone size: .
CDR3 DNA: TGTGCCAGCAGTTTATTCGCTAGCGGCTACAATGAGCAGTTCTTC; CDR3 protein: CASSLFASGYNEQFF; V gene: TRBV28; D gene: TRBD2; J gene: TRBJ2-1; clone size: .
CDR3 DNA: TGTGCCAGCAGCGGAATGGGACAGGGAATTAACTATGGCTACACCTTC; CDR3 protein: CASSGMGQGINYGYTF; V gene: TRBV9; D gene: TRBD1; J gene: TRBJ1-2; clone size: .
CDR3 DNA: TGTGCCTGGACAGGCGGACTTGTTTTAAGCTACACCTTC; CDR3 protein: CAWTGGLVLSYTF; V gene: TRBV30; D gene: .; J gene: TRBJ1-2; clone size: .
CDR3 DNA: TGCGCCAGCAGCCCGGGACAGCCAGCCTTT; CDR3 protein: CASSPGQPAF; V gene: TRBV5-1; D gene: TRBD1; J gene: TRBJ1-4; clone size: .
CDR3 DNA: TGTGCCAGCAGCGTAGGGTTCGGGATGAACACTGAAGCTTTCTTT; CDR3 protein: CASSVGFGMNTEAFF; V gene: TRBV9; D gene: .; J gene: TRBJ1-1; clone size: .
CDR3 DNA: TGCGCCAGCAGCCTCAGGGGCGAGAATGAAAAACTGTTTTTT; CDR3 protein: CASSLRGENEKLFF; V gene: TRBV5-1; D gene: .; J gene: TRBJ1-4; clone size: once
CDR3 DNA: TGTGCCAGCAGCTTCACAGGCTTCTCAACTAATGAAAAACTGTTTTTT; CDR3 protein: CASSFTGFSTNEKLFF; V gene: TRBV11-2; D gene: .; J gene: TRBJ1-4; clone size: once
CDR3 DNA: TGTGCCAGCAGTTTATTAAACGGGGAGCTGTTTTTT; CDR3 protein: CASSLLNGELFF; V gene: TRBV28; D gene: .; J gene: TRBJ2-2; clone size: .
CDR3 DNA: TGTGCCTGGAGTGTAGGGCGGGGGGGTTACAATGAGCAGTTCTTC; CDR3 protein: CAWSVGRGGYNEQFF; V gene: TRBV30; D gene: TRBD2; J gene: TRBJ2-1; clone size: .